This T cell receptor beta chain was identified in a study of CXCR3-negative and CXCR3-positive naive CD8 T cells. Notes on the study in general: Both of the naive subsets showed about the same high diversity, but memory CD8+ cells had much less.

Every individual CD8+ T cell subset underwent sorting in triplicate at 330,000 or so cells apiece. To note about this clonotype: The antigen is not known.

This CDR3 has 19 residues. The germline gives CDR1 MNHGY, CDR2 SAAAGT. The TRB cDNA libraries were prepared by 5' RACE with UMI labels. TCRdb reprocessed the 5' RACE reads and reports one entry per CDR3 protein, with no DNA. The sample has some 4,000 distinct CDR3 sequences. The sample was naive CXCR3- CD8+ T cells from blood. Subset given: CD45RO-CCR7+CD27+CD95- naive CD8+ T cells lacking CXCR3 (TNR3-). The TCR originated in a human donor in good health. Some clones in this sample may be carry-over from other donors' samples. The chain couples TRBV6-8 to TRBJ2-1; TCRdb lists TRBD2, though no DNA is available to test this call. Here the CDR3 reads CASSYSPGEELAGAYEQFF.